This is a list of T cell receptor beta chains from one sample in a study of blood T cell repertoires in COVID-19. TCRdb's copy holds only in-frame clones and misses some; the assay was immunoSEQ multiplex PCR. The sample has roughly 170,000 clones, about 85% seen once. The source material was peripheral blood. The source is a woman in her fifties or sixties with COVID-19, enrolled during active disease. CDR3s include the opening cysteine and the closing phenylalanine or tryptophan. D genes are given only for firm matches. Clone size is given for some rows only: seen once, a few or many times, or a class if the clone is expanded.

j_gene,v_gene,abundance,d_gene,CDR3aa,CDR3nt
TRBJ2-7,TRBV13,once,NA,CASSLISYEQYF,TGTGCCAGCAGCTTAATTAGCTACGAGCAGTACTTC
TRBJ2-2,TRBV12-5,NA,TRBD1,CASGLQGASNTGELFF,TGTGCTAGTGGTTTACAGGGGGCTTCGAACACCGGGGAGCTGTTTTTT
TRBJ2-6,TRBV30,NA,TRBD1,CAWSRDRGPGGANVLTF,TGTGCCTGGAGTAGGGACAGGGGGCCGGGAGGGGCCAACGTCCTGACTTTC
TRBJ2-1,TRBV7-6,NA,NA,CASSRGTLLAVEQFF,TGTGCCAGCAGCCGCGGGACCCTCCTCGCGGTTGAGCAGTTCTTC
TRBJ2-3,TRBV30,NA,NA,CAWARGDTQYF,TGTGCCTGGGCTCGAGGCGATACGCAGTATTTT
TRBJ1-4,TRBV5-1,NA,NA,CASSLDRANEKLFF,TGCGCCAGCAGCTTGGACAGGGCAAATGAAAAACTGTTTTTT
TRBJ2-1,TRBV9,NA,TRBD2,CASSDPKAAGGRGEQFF,TGTGCCAGCAGCGACCCCAAAGCAGCGGGGGGGCGAGGTGAGCAGTTCTTC
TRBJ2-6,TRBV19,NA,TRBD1,CASSIVDRGAGANVLTF,TGTGCCAGTAGTATAGTCGACAGGGGAGCTGGGGCCAACGTCCTGACTTTC
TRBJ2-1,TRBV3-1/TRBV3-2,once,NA,CASSQEGRLSEQFF,TGTGCCAGCAGCCAAGAAGGGAGACTATCCGAGCAGTTCTTC
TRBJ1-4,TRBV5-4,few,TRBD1,CASSSGLQGAGEKLFF,TGTGCCAGCAGCTCAGGTTTACAGGGGGCAGGGGAAAAACTGTTTTTT
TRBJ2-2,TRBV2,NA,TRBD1,CASRDRAYTGELFF,TGTGCCAGCAGGGACAGGGCCTACACCGGGGAGCTGTTTTTT
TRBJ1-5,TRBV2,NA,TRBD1,CASRGTGGSNQPQHF,TGTGCCAGCAGGGGGACAGGGGGCAGCAATCAGCCCCAGCATTTT
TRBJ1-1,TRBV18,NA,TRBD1,CASSPSGTGINTEAFF,TGTGCCAGCTCACCCTCCGGGACAGGGATTAACACTGAAGCTTTCTTT
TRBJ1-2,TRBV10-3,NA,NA,CAISESGSRPHYGYTF,TGTGCCATCAGTGAGTCGGGCAGCCGACCACACTATGGCTACACCTTC
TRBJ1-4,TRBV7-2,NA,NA,CASSLALQGEKLFF,TGTGCCAGCAGCTTAGCGCTCCAGGGAGAAAAACTGTTTTTT